Following are 11 T cell receptor beta chains from one sample sequenced in a study of human T cells and chemical hapten exposure. A single record per CDR3 protein comes from TCRdb applying MiXCR to the RACE reads. Counted here are 120,000 or so distinct CDR3 sequences, approximately 13% occurring once; the ten biggest clones make up approximately 2.6%. Specified time point: pre-sensitization, week 0. Treatment specified: therapeutic diphenylcyclopropenone sensitization with weekly scalp DPC. Sequenced material: whole blood, taken in connection with sensitization to the hapten diphenylcyclopropenone (DPC). These receptors were taken from a young woman with alopecia areata. Some clones in this sample may be carry-over from other donors' samples.

V usage is TRBV28 and J usage is TRBJ1-2; D uncertain. Germline V gene sequence: CDR1 MDHEN, CDR2 SYDVKM. CDR3 size: 14 residues. Trimming removed 3 bases from V and 4 bases from J, with 12 bases in between. The CDR3 DNA follows: TGTGCCAGCAGTTTCCCGCCTTGGGGCTATGGCTACACCTTC. This sequence encodes CASSFPPWGYGYTF.

The sample holds many counts of this clonotype. The rearrangement joins TRBV6-2 or TRBV6-3 to TRBJ2-1, with a tentative D call TRBD1 (5 bases). Trimming stripped 8 bases from V and 4 bases from J, with 12 bases between. The CDR3 totals 13 residues. Germline lookup yields CDR1 MNHEY and CDR2 SVGEGT. For the CDR3, the DNA is TGTGCCAGCCGCAGGGTAAGATACAATGAGCAGTTCTTC. It translates to CASRRVRYNEQFF.

This clonotype turned up a few times. The rearrangement joins TRBV19 to TRBJ1-2, with unresolved D. CDR1 is LNHDA, CDR2 SQIVND, per germline (reference sequence). V was shortened by 0 bases and J by 4 bases, with 6 bases between the two germline ends. The CDR3 loop spans 13 amino acids. The chain's CDR3 is CASSIDLGYGYTF. The CDR3 nucleotides are TGTGCCAGTAGTATAGACCTTGGCTATGGCTACACCTTC.

This clonotype has ten or more counts. The V and J genes are TRBV6-5 and TRBJ2-2; tentatively, D is TRBD2 (6 bases). The CDR3 sequence is 14 residues long. Germline V lookup: CDR1 MNHEY, CDR2 SVGAGI. Between the trimmed V and J ends, which lost 6 bases and 2 bases, there was a span of 10 bases. The CDR3 reads CASRRDQNTGELFF. As DNA, the CDR3 is TGTGCCAGCAGGCGGGACCAAAACACCGGGGAGCTGTTTTTT.

The chain recombines TRBV20-1 with TRBJ2-7; TRBD1 matches 9 bases. Germline CDR1 and CDR2: DFQATT and SNEGSKA (reference sequence). The CDR3 runs 14 residues. Trimming cost V 2 bases and J 3 bases; bases outside gene matches: 5. The CDR3 loop is CSARPGQGLYEQYF. In nucleotides, the CDR3 is TGCAGTGCTAGACCGGGACAGGGACTCTACGAGCAGTACTTC.

The CDR3: CASSLEGGRNSPLHF. The DNA for the CDR3 is TGCGCCAGCAGCTTGGAAGGAGGGAGGAATTCACCCCTCCACTTT. The V gene is TRBV5-1, the J gene TRBJ1-6, with D unresolved. Trimming cost V 0 bases and J 7 bases, with 11 bases left between them. Looked up from germline, CDR1 is SGHRS and CDR2 is YFSETQ. CDR3 length: 15 residues.

V gene TRBV28 combines with J gene TRBJ2-2; D remains unclear. Trimming shortened V by 3 bases and J by 6 bases, and 14 bases separated the two germline ends. Germline values: CDR1 MDHEN, CDR2 SYDVKM. The CDR3 is 15 amino acids. The CDR3 loop is CASSFYRINPGELFF. The CDR3, as DNA: TGTGCCAGCAGTTTCTACCGAATAAACCCCGGGGAGCTGTTTTTT.

This clonotype has at least ten counts. The chain combines TRBV12-5 with TRBJ2-5; D remains ambiguous. V was clipped by 7 bases and J by 4 bases, with 10 bases between them. The CDR3 contains 12 residues. Per germline, CDR1 LGHNT and CDR2 FRNRAP. CDR3 sequence reads: CASALFGETQYF. Here the CDR3 DNA reads TGTGCTAGTGCCCTCTTTGGAGAGACCCAGTACTTC. Full variable domain (remainder filled in from reference TRBV12-5 and TRBJ2-5): DARVTQTPRHKVTEMGQEVTMRCQPILGHNTVFWYRQTMMQGLELLAYFRNRAPLDDSGMPKDRFSAEMPDATLATLKIQPSEPRDSAVYFCASALFGETQYFGPGTRLLVL.

This clonotype was counted at least ten times. The rearrangement joins TRBV7-9 to TRBJ2-1; D unresolved. Deletions cut 5 bases from V and 5 bases from J, with 10 bases between. Germline CDR1 SEHNR, CDR2 FQNEAQ (reference sequence). This CDR3 contains 13 residues. The CDR3 DNA reads as TGTGCCAGCAGCCCAAACTTGAACAATGAGCAGTTCTTC. It is translated as CASSPNLNNEQFF.

The gene calls are TRBV29-1 and TRBJ1-1; D perhaps matches TRBD1 (6 bases). The CDR3 extends over 12 amino acids. V dropped 7 bases and J dropped 5 bases, with 14 bases sitting between them. Per germline, CDR1 SQVTM and CDR2 ANQGSEA. DNA for the CDR3: TGCAGCGGGGGGCTCCAGGGGACTGAAGCTTTCTTT. Residues: CSGGLQGTEAFF.

This clonotype was found many times. The CDR3 bases are TGCAGTGCTAGAGATCAGGGAGTGTACGAGCAGTACTTC. It yields the protein CSARDQGVYEQYF. The chain is built from TRBV20-1 and TRBJ2-7, with D possibly called TRBD1 or TRBD2 (5 bases each). The ends were cut back, 0 bases at V and 4 bases at J, with 10 bases in the middle. The CDR3 is made up of 13 amino acids. CDR1 and CDR2 from the germline V gene are DFQATT and SNEGSKA (reference sequence).